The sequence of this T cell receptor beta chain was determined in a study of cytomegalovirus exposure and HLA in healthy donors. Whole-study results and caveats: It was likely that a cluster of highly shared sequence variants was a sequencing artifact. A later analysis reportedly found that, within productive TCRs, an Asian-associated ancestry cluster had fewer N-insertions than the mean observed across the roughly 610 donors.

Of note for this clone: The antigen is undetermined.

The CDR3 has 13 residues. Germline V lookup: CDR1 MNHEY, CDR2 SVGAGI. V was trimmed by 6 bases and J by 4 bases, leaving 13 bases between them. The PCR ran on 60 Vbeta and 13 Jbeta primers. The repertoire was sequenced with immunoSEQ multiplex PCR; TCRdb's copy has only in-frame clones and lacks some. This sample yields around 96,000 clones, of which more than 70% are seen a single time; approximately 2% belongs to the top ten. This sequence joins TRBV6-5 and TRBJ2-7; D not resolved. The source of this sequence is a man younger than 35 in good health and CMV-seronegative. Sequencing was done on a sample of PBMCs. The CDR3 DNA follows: TGTGCCAGCAGGCCCGGGTCCCGATACGAGCAGTACTTC. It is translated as CASRPGSRYEQYF.